Listed here are 3 T cell receptor beta chains from one sample, sequenced in a study of OX40 agonist ivuxolimab in advanced cancers. Data came from immunoSEQ multiplex PCR; TCRdb stores just in-frame clones and leaves some out. The sample records about 21,000 clones, approximately 87% being singletons. This specimen was CD4+ or CD8+ T cells sorted from blood, taken in a trial of the OX40 agonist ivuxolimab. These receptor sequences come from an adult with an advanced solid tumor such as melanoma, head and neck, liver or kidney cancer.

The rearrangement uses TRBV5-5 and TRBJ1-6; TRBD1 matches at 9 bases. CDR3 length equals 18 residues. V dropped 7 bases and J dropped 7; count of bases not matched to a gene: 18. Germline values: CDR1 SGHKS, CDR2 YYEKEE (reference sequence). DNA for the CDR3: TGTGCCAGCGTGCCCAAAGGGGAGACAGGGGGTTACAATTCACCCCTCCACTTT. Translation: CASVPKGETGGYNSPLHF.

This clone was detected only a few times. This sequence joins TRBV4-2 and TRBJ1-2; D is ambiguous. This CDR3 spans 14 amino acids. Germline CDR1 reads LGHNA; CDR2 reads YNFKEQ. V lost 5 bases and J 7 bases, leaving 17 bases between the germline ends. The CDR3 sequence is CASSTWPGVRGYTF. The CDR3 DNA is TGTGCCAGCAGCACCTGGCCCGGTGTGCGTGGCTACACCTTC.

The V call is TRBV6-6, the J call TRBJ2-3; 10 nucleotides agree with TRBD2. V lost 8 bases to trimming and J lost 4 bases; unmatched junction nucleotides: 9. Germline CDR1 is MNHNY and CDR2 is SVGAGI (reference sequence). This CDR3 region has 15 residues. The CDR3: CASGQSGGAADTQYF. CDR3 coding DNA: TGTGCCAGCGGCCAGAGCGGGGGGGCGGCAGATACGCAGTATTTT.